These 17 T cell receptor beta chains share one sample of origin, sequenced in a study of blood T cell repertoires in COVID-19. Only in-frame clones appear in the TCRdb table, and some are missing; sequencing was by immunoSEQ multiplex PCR. This sample has approximately 70,000 clones; 86% occur once, and the top ten carry roughly 14%. Sequenced material: peripheral blood. All receptors derive from a woman in her sixties with acute or convalescent COVID-19.

The rearrangement links TRBV2 to TRBJ1-3, with D hard to call. The CDR3 covers 18 residues. Germline loops: CDR1 SNHLY, CDR2 FYNNEI. Trimming stripped 7 bases from V and 0 bases from J, with 22 bases between. The chain's CDR3 is CASTVGSAGVSSGNTIYF. DNA for the CDR3: TGTGCCAGCACGGTCGGCAGCGCCGGCGTGAGCTCTGGAAACACCATATATTTT.

This clone has more than one count but fewer than ten. The V gene is TRBV4-1, the J gene TRBJ2-7; 8 bases are a match to TRBD2. CDR3 length: 20 amino acids. V dropped 0 bases and J dropped 3; count of bases not matched to a gene: 19. The germline CDR1 and CDR2 sequences are MGHRA and YSYEKL. The CDR3 sequence is CASSQDRGALPTGTSYEQYF. The CDR3 nucleotides read TGCGCCAGCAGCCAAGATCGTGGGGCCCTCCCGACCGGGACTAGCTACGAGCAGTACTTC.

The chain carries TRBV11-2 and TRBJ2-1, with 9 positions matching TRBD1. V lost 5 bases to trimming and J lost 9 bases; unmatched junction nucleotides: 5. CDR3 length equals 13 residues. Germline V gene lookup returns CDR1 SGHAT and CDR2 FQNNGV. Written as DNA, the CDR3 is TGTGCCAGCAGCCTACAGGGGGCGGGTGAGCAGTTCTTC. Protein sequence: CASSLQGAGEQFF.

The CDR3 sequence: CASSLARGTNTGELFF. CDR3 nucleotides: TGCGCCAGCAGCTTGGCCAGGGGAACGAACACCGGGGAGCTGTTTTTT. The chain has TRBV5-1 and TRBJ2-2; possible D gene TRBD1, 6 bases. Trimming removed 0 bases at V and 0 bases at J, with 9 bases between. The CDR3 length is 16 residues. The germline V gene has CDR1 SGHRS and CDR2 YFSETQ.

The chain employs TRBV24-1 and TRBJ1-2; TRBD1 matches 10 bases. The CDR3 extends over 15 amino acids. Germline trimming cut 3 bases from V and 6 bases from J; bases unmatched to any gene: 6. CDR1 and CDR2 (germline): KGHDR, SFDVKD. The CDR3 spells CATSDLHGTGDGYTF. The CDR3 DNA reads as TGTGCCACCAGTGATCTACACGGGACAGGGGATGGCTACACCTTC.

The gene calls are TRBV4-2 and TRBJ1-4; D is ambiguous. This CDR3 has 15 amino acids. Germline V gene sequence: CDR1 LGHNA, CDR2 YNFKEQ. The V end lost 4 bases, the J end lost 6 bases, and 15 bases lay between the germline ends. The CDR3 DNA sequence: TGTGCCAGCAGCCCCCTTCTGGTTGAGGATGAAAAACTGTTTTTT. As protein: CASSPLLVEDEKLFF.

This chain connects TRBV2 to TRBJ2-1; a weak D match, TRBD2 (5 bases). V dropped 6 bases and J dropped 4 bases, with 19 bases sitting between them. The CDR3 runs to 16 residues. The germline CDR1 and CDR2 sequences are SNHLY and FYNNEI. The CDR3, as DNA: TGTGCCAGCAGAGGTCGGACTTCGAGGCCATACAATGAGCAGTTCTTC. It translates to CASRGRTSRPYNEQFF.

This rearrangement joins TRBV4-1 to TRBJ1-4; 7 nucleotides match TRBD1. Trimming cost V 3 bases and J 3 bases; bases outside gene matches: 4. The germline CDR1 and CDR2 sequences are MGHRA and YSYEKL. The CDR3 runs 15 residues. CDR3 region: CASSHPGQANEKLFF. The CDR3 region has the DNA TGCGCCAGCAGCCACCCAGGACAGGCTAATGAAAAACTGTTTTTT.

The J gene is TRBJ2-7, the V gene TRBV6-5, with D possibly TRBD2 on 6 matching bases. This CDR3 comprises 11 residues. Trimming stripped 6 bases from V and 6 bases from J, with 9 bases between. Germline V gene data show CDR1 as MNHEY and CDR2 as SVGAGI. The CDR3 coding sequence is TGTGCCAGCAGACGACTAGGCGAGCAGTACTTC. The encoded protein is CASRRLGEQYF.

The table lists this clone with a count of one. CDR3 DNA: TGTGCCAGCAGTGCGGTAGCGGGGGGGTCCTCCTACAATGAGCAGTTCTTC. As protein: CASSAVAGGSSYNEQFF. The chain recombines TRBV6-1 with TRBJ2-1, with TRBD2 matching 11 bases. The junction had 5 bases not matched to a gene; V was cut back by 4 bases and J by 0 bases. This CDR3 comprises 17 residues. CDR1 and CDR2 from the germline V gene are MNHNS and SASEGT.

This chain links TRBV5-1 with TRBJ2-3; D gene unclear. V was pared by 0 bases and J by 0 bases, with 5 bases between. The CDR3 runs 14 residues. Looked up from germline, CDR1 is SGHRS and CDR2 is YFSETQ. CDR3 sequence: CASSLGVSTDTQYF. CDR3 nucleotide sequence: TGCGCCAGCAGCTTGGGCGTTAGCACAGATACGCAGTATTTT. The variable domain in full, completed from reference TRBV5-1 and TRBJ2-3, reads KAGVTQTPRYLIKTRGQQVTLSCSPISGHRSVSWYQQTPGQGLQFLFEYFSETQRNKGNFPGRFSGRQFSNSRSEMNVSTLELGDSALYLCASSLGVSTDTQYFGPGTRLTVL.

This clone was detected a few times. The V call is TRBV28, the J call TRBJ1-5; the D gene is possibly TRBD1 (6 bases). CDR1 and CDR2 (germline): MDHEN, SYDVKM. V was trimmed by 2 bases and J by 7 bases, leaving 12 bases between them. The length of the CDR3 is 14 residues. Written as DNA, the CDR3 is TGTGCCAGCAGTTTAGTACAGGGTGGACAGCCCCAGCATTTT. As protein: CASSLVQGGQPQHF.

The chain combines TRBV19 with TRBJ2-1; the match to TRBD2 covers 8 bases. The CDR3 sequence is 15 residues long. The germline V gene encodes CDR1 LNHDA and CDR2 SQIVND (reference sequence). V lost 5 bases to trimming and J lost 4 bases; unmatched junction nucleotides: 7. The CDR3 is CASSLREGGYNEQFF. DNA for the CDR3: TGTGCCAGTAGTCTTCGGGAGGGGGGATACAATGAGCAGTTCTTC.

Written as DNA, the CDR3 is TGTGCCAGCAGCTTAGTGGCCCGAGGGGAGACCCAGTACTTC. Protein sequence: CASSLVARGETQYF. This sequence joins TRBV11-2 and TRBJ2-5; D might be TRBD2 (5 bases). Trimming removed 1 base at V and 5 bases at J, with 11 bases between. This CDR3 is 14 amino acids long. Germline V lookup: CDR1 SGHAT, CDR2 FQNNGV.

This clone was observed a few times. The V call is TRBV10-3, the J call TRBJ2-7; 9 nucleotides match TRBD2. J gave up 3 bases and V 3 bases, and 6 bases lay outside the gene matches. This CDR3 has 15 residues. The germline V gene has CDR1 ENHRY and CDR2 SYGVKD. The CDR3 nucleotides are TGTGCCATCAGTGAAAGAGCGGGGGGATACTACGAGCAGTACTTC. Translated: CAISERAGGYYEQYF.

The rearrangement links TRBV7-9 to TRBJ2-2, with D tentatively TRBD1 (6 bases). Trimming took off 5 bases at V and 0 bases at J, with 10 bases between the two ends. The CDR3 is 15 residues long. Germline V gene sequence: CDR1 SEHNR, CDR2 FQNEAQ (reference sequence). The CDR3 DNA reads TGTGCCAGCAGCAGGACAGTTTCGAACACCGGGGAGCTGTTTTTT. It codes for CASSRTVSNTGELFF.

The chain couples TRBV6-1 to TRBJ1-2; a possible D gene is TRBD1 (5 bases). Germline loops: CDR1 MNHNS, CDR2 SASEGT. V lost 1 base and J 7 bases, leaving 10 bases between the germline ends. The CDR3 has 13 residues. The CDR3 region has the DNA TGTGCCAGCAGTGAAGAGGGGTCGGGTGGCTACACCTTC. It translates to CASSEEGSGGYTF.